This TCR beta chain was profiled in a study of blood T cell repertoires in COVID-19 (dated by TCRdb to 2020 to 2022). For the wider study: Collaborator samples came from the United States, Italy and Spain and covered acute and convalescent phases of COVID-19. Samples were obtained from the ongoing ImmuneRACE study (first 160 participants) and from roughly 1,300 subjects provided by 6 global collaborators. Where available, HLA class I and class II types were obtained from metadata supplied by the sample provider rather than from assay-based typing. Sample metadata almost always included a de-identified subject ID, COVID-19 status, age in years and sex. Subjects who had been exposed to COVID-19, were actively infected with it, or had recovered from it provided the deeply sampled blood TCRbeta repertoires that made up the dataset. The repertoires were released in a freely available public database meant as a resource for research on the immune response to SARS-CoV-2. The prospective study material was composed of cDNA or gDNA derived from T cells, B-cell-depleted T cells, or PBMCs. What the research found in general, with its limitations: Clinical and demographic metadata were provided uncurated, with the amount varying by source and participant.

TCRbeta CDR3 regions were amplified from genomic DNA using the immunoSEQ Assay, a bias-controlled multiplex PCR. Concerning the study's data processing: Within the assay, amplification of reference gene primers was used to estimate how many nucleated cells each sample contained. To quantify the absolute abundance of each unique TCRbeta CDR3 rearrangement, sequence reads were collapsed and filtered. For each sample, productive Simpson clonality was calculated as the square root of Simpson's diversity index over productive rearrangements. TCRdb re-hosts the immuneACCESS table, in-frame sequences only. Its copies lack some clones; in the studies checked, an unresolved V gene accounts for under half of them, and the cause for the rest is not known. V and J calls plus clone size are reproduced from that table; the DNA served to infer D and trimming. The sample includes over 150,000 clones, with 70% to 85% observed a single time. The ten largest clones represent about 6.9% of the sample.

The collaborating institutions used their own protocols to collect whole blood in K2EDTA tubes. For TCRbeta analysis, collaborators shipped samples in one of three forms: frozen whole blood, isolated PBMCs, or DNA extracted from either of those sample types. Concerning this clone: The antigen this receptor binds is unknown. No base quality values were provided; no much bigger clone lies one nucleotide off.

V has 0 bases trimmed and J has 3 bases trimmed; junction bases matching no gene number 9. In the germline V gene (reference sequence), CDR1 corresponds to GTSNPN and CDR2 to SVGIG. From its cysteine to its phenylalanine, the CDR3 spans 17 amino acids. Only CDR3 DNA remains: 51 bases, in frame from the first base. The chain was built from TRBV30 and TRBJ2-3; 10 junctional bases match TRBD2. Sequenced input: peripheral blood. This TCR derives from a human donor with acute or convalescent COVID-19. The donor label of this sample is uncertain. The CDR3 sequence is CAWSVLMVAGGTDTQYF. The DNA sequence is given as TGTGCCTGGAGTGTACTGATGGTAGCGGGAGGTACAGATACGCAGTATTTT.